The present T cell receptor (beta chain) was sequenced within a study of blood T cell repertoires in COVID-19. In the study overall: Italy, Spain and the United States were the sources of the convalescent and acute COVID-19 samples. In each case, the material was cDNA or gDNA derived from T cells, B-cell-depleted T cells, or PBMCs.

While infection was still active, Seattle patients were enrolled and then followed longitudinally. Per the original methods: Estimates of nucleated cell counts were drawn from the amplification of reference gene primers. The repertoire was sequenced with immunoSEQ multiplex PCR; TCRdb's copy has only in-frame clones and lacks some. Clone size and V and J calls were adopted from that table, with D and trimming inferred from the DNA. The profile shows some 87,000 clones, about 87% of them singletons. The length of the CDR3 is 16 residues. Unmatched junction bases numbered 12, after V lost 5 bases and J lost 1 base. Germline V gives CDR1 SGHDT, CDR2 YYEEEE.

The source of this sequence is a human donor with COVID-19, enrolled during active disease. The donor label of this sample is uncertain. The sequencing sample was made of peripheral blood. The chain uses TRBV5-6 and TRBJ2-7; 7 nucleotides match TRBD1. The CDR3 loop reads CASSPLGTAASYEQYF. The CDR3 bases are TGTGCCAGCAGTCCCCTTGGGACAGCCGCATCCTACGAGCAGTACTTC. The full variable domain, completed using reference TRBV5-6 and TRBJ2-7, is DAGVTQSPTHLIKTRGQQVTLRCSPKSGHDTVSWYQQALGQGPQFIFQYYEEEERQRGNFPDRFSGHQFPNYSSELNVNALLLGDSALYLCASSPLGTAASYEQYFGPGTRLTVT.